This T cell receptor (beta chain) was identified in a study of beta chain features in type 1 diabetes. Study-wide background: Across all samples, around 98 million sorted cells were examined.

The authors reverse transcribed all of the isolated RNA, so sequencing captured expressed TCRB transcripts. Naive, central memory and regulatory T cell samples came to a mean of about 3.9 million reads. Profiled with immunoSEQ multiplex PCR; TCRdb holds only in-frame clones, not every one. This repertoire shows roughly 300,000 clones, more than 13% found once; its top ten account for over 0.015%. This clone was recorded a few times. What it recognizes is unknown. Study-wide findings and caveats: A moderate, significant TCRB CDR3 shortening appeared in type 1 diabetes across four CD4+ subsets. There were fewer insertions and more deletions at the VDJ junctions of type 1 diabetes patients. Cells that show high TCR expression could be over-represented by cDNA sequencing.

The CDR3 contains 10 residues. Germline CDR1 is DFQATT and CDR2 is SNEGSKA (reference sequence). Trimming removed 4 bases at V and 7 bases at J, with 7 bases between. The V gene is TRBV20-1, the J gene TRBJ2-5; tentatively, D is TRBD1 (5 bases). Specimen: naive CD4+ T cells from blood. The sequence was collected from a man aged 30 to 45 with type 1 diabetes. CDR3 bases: TGCAGTGCTATTACAGGGACCCAGTACTTC. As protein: CSAITGTQYF.